The clone carrying this T cell receptor beta chain was found once. Participant age was roughly 18 to 95 years, and participants resided in approximately 25 US areas. Participants were placed into cohorts based on the clinical history they reported. The source of the sample is a study of blood T cell repertoires in COVID-19. For the study at large: The study drew acute and convalescent COVID-19 samples from the United States, Italy and Spain. PBMCs, B-cell-depleted T cells, or T cells provided the cDNA or gDNA that made up the material.

Sequencing used immunoSEQ multiplex PCR; TCRdb keeps in-frame clones, though not all of them. The top ten hold 5.5% to 6% of the sample, which has roughly 300,000 clones, roughly nine tenths seen once. The CDR3 covers 15 residues. V was pared by 1 base and J by 8 bases, with 5 bases of the junction left unmatched. CDR1 is SGHAT and CDR2 is FQNNGV in the germline V gene. The origin of this receptor is a woman younger than 45 who had recovered from COVID-19. Sequenced material: PBMCs or T cells enriched from blood (not recorded which). The chain recombines TRBV11-2 with TRBJ1-6, with 7 positions matching TRBD1. For the CDR3, the DNA is TGTGCCAGCAGCTTAGCCAGGGGGTTGTATTCACCCCTCCACTTT. Translated: CASSLARGLYSPLHF.